The rows below give T cell receptor beta chains drawn from one sample of a study of T cells in Graves' hyperthyroidism and ophthalmopathy. MiXCR, run by TCRdb on the multiplex PCR reads, gives a single entry per CDR3 protein. The sample gives 550,000 to 800,000 distinct CDR3 sequences, roughly 17% of which show up once; 15% to 18% is in the top ten. Source material: blood. These receptor sequences come from a man between 50 and 59 years old with Graves' hyperthyroidism. The CDR3 runs from the conserved cysteine through the conserved F or W. D genes are given only for firm matches. Expanded clones are given a class, and other clones once, few, many or no size at all.

D | J | size | V | DNA | CDR3
TRBD2 | TRBJ2-5 | few | TRBV6-5 | TGTGCCAGCAGTTTCACGGGCGGGAGCTTCGAGACCCAGTACTTC | CASSFTGGSFETQYF
- | TRBJ2-2 | few | TRBV20-1 | TGCAGTGCTAGGCCCGCAGGGAAGGACACCGGGGAGCTGTTTTTT | CSARPAGKDTGELFF
TRBD2 | TRBJ2-3 | - | TRBV28 | TGTGCCAGCATGACTAGCGGGGCTTTGGGAGATACGCAGTATTTT | CASMTSGALGDTQYF
- | TRBJ2-7 | many | TRBV2 | TGTGCCAGCAGCACCTTTCGAGCAGTAGCCTACGAGCAGTACTTC | CASSTFRAVAYEQYF
TRBD1 | TRBJ2-2 | - | TRBV28 | TGTGCCAGCAGGCCCAACGACGGACAGGGGGTGAACACCGGGGAGCTGTTTTTT | CASRPNDGQGVNTGELFF
- | TRBJ2-3 | - | TRBV7-6 | TGTGCCAGCAGCCCCTCAATCAGCACAGATACGCAGTATTTT | CASSPSISTDTQYF
- | TRBJ1-4 | many | TRBV7-2 | TGTGCCAGCAGCTCGTGGACGGAACGAATTAATGAAAAACTGTTTTTT | CASSSWTERINEKLFF
TRBD1 | TRBJ2-2 | few | TRBV14 | TGTGCCAGCAGCCAAGAAGTGGGACAGGGGTTGTCCGGGGAGCTGTTTTTT | CASSQEVGQGLSGELFF
TRBD2 | TRBJ2-1 | - | TRBV10-1 | TGCGCCAGCAGTGAGTCTTCCCCTAGCGGGAGGGCCTTATGGTTCTTC | CASSESSPSGRALWFF
TRBD1 | TRBJ2-5 | - | TRBV7-3 | TGTGCCAGCAGCGCCGGACAGGGGGAGACCCAGCACTTC | CASSAGQGETQHF
TRBD2 | TRBJ2-5 | - | TRBV7-8 | TGTGCCAGCAAACTCCGGACTAGCGGGACCCTTGGAGAGACCCAGTACTTC | CASKLRTSGTLGETQYF
- | TRBJ2-2 | few | TRBV11-2 | TGTGCCAGCAGCTTAGCGCCACATACGAACACCGGGGAGCTGTTTTTT | CASSLAPHTNTGELFF
TRBD2 | TRBJ2-3 | - | TRBV5-6 | TGTGCCAGCAGCTACAGACTAGCGGACTTCACAGATACGCAGTATTTT | CASSYRLADFTDTQYF
- | TRBJ1-2 | - | TRBV27 | TGTGCCAGCAGTCCTAATATTGGGGGTAGTGGCTACACCTTC | CASSPNIGGSGYTF
- | TRBJ1-2 | - | TRBV10-3 | TGTGCCATCGTTCGGGACCGGGACTATGGCTACACCTTC | CAIVRDRDYGYTF
- | TRBJ2-1 | - | TRBV29-1 | TGCAGCGTTGAAGATTGGCAGGTGGCGGAACCACCCAATGAGCAGTTCTTC | CSVEDWQVAEPPNEQFF
- | TRBJ1-2 | - | TRBV29-1 | TGCAGCGGTCGGGACCTAAACTATGGCTACACCTTC | CSGRDLNYGYTF
- | TRBJ2-1 | few | TRBV11-2 | TGTGCCAGCAGCTCTCGACTAGTCTCCTACAATGAGCAGTTCTTC | CASSSRLVSYNEQFF
- | TRBJ2-6 | - | TRBV29-1 | TGCAGCGTTGTTAGCTCTGGGGCCAACGTCCTGACTTTC | CSVVSSGANVLTF
TRBD2 | TRBJ2-2 | - | TRBV2 | TGTGCCAGCATCATCAGTGGCGGGACTAGCGGGAGGGCCTCAAACACCGGGGAGCTGTTTTTT | CASIISGGTSGRASNTGELFF
TRBD1 | TRBJ1-6 | - | TRBV5-1 | TGCGCCAGCAGCTTGGGACAGGGGGCTTACGCCTATAATTCACCCCTCCACTTT | CASSLGQGAYAYNSPLHF
TRBD2 | TRBJ2-1 | many | TRBV20-1 | TGCAGTGCTAGACTGGCGGGAGGGCGCAATGAGCAGTTCTTC | CSARLAGGRNEQFF
- | TRBJ2-5 | many | TRBV7-6 | TGTGCCAGCAGCCAACAGGAAATGCAGACCCAGTACTTC | CASSQQEMQTQYF
- | TRBJ1-6 | many | TRBV28 | TGTGCCAGCAGTGATGACAGGTCTTATAATTCACCCCTCCACTTT | CASSDDRSYNSPLHF
TRBD2 | TRBJ2-5 | few | TRBV6-2/TRBV6-3 | TGTGCCAGCAGTTACTCGTTGACTAGCGGGAGAAAAGAGACCCAGTACTTC | CASSYSLTSGRKETQYF
- | TRBJ2-3 | few | TRBV20-1 | TGCAGTGCTCACGCCAGCGCGACTTTAAATACGCAGTATTTT | CSAHASATLNTQYF
TRBD1 | TRBJ2-7 | many | TRBV6-5 | TGTGCCAGCAGTTACTATTCACCAAGATCCGACAGGGGCCACGAGCAGTACTTC | CASSYYSPRSDRGHEQYF
TRBD1 | TRBJ2-1 | many | TRBV12-3/TRBV12-4 | TGTGCCAGCAGTTTCGGACAGGGAAACAATGAGCAGTTCTTC | CASSFGQGNNEQFF
TRBD2 | TRBJ2-7 | - | TRBV20-1 | TGCAGTGCGCCGGGGCAGCAATGGGCGGGAGGACCCCACGAGCAGTACTTC | CSAPGQQWAGGPHEQYF
- | TRBJ1-4 | many | TRBV7-2 | TGTGCCAGCTCTGAGGGGCAGTTCAATGAAAAACTGTTTTTT | CASSEGQFNEKLFF
- | TRBJ2-2 | few | TRBV7-2 | TGTGCCAGCAGCTTAAAGGGGGTTACCGGGGAGCTGTTTTTT | CASSLKGVTGELFF
- | TRBJ1-6 | many | TRBV12-3/TRBV12-4 | TGTGCCAGCAGTACACAACCGGGAACCAATTCACCCCTCCACTTT | CASSTQPGTNSPLHF
- | TRBJ2-2 | many | TRBV2 | TGTGCCAGCAGGGCCGGGTCGGGACTTGGCACCGGGGAGCTGTTTTTT | CASRAGSGLGTGELFF
- | TRBJ2-7 | many | TRBV2 | TGTGCCAGTACATTGGGACCGAACTACGAGCAGTACTTC | CASTLGPNYEQYF
- | TRBJ2-7 | few | TRBV20-1 | TGCAGTGCTAGGGGGGACCGCAGCCCTTCCTACGAGCAGTACTTC | CSARGDRSPSYEQYF
TRBD1 | TRBJ2-3 | many | TRBV12-3/TRBV12-4 | TGTGCCAGCAGTTTCCAGCAGTTTAAGTTCCCTTTCGGGGACAGGCAGTCGGATACGCAGTATTTT | CASSFQQFKFPFGDRQSDTQYF
- | TRBJ2-7 | many | TRBV12-3/TRBV12-4 | TGTGCCAGCAGTTCCCTCGGGATTAATTACGAGCAGTACTTC | CASSSLGINYEQYF
- | TRBJ1-2 | few | TRBV27 | TGTGCCAGCAGTTTCCATGGGGGAGGGGGCTATGGCTACACCTTC | CASSFHGGGGYGYTF
TRBD2 | TRBJ2-2 | many | TRBV12-3/TRBV12-4 | TGTGCCAGGCCAGCGGGAGGGCCTACCGGGGAGCTGTTTTTT | CARPAGGPTGELFF
- | TRBJ1-5 | few | TRBV2 | TGTGCCAGCAGTGATCCTTATGGCAATCAGCCCCAGCATTTT | CASSDPYGNQPQHF
TRBD2 | TRBJ2-1 | many | TRBV29-1 | TGCAGCGTTCCTACCTCAACTAGCGGGATCTACAATGAGCAGTTCTTC | CSVPTSTSGIYNEQFF
- | TRBJ1-4 | few | TRBV12-3/TRBV12-4 | TGTGCCAGCAAAGGCTCCCCTGAAAAACTGTTTTTT | CASKGSPEKLFF
- | TRBJ2-7 | many | TRBV6-1 | TGTGCCAGCAGTTACGACGGGTTTAGCTCCTACGAGCAGTACTTC | CASSYDGFSSYEQYF
- | TRBJ1-1 | few | TRBV29-1 | TGCAGCCCCGAGGGCCAGGGAATGAACACTGAAGCTTTCTTT | CSPEGQGMNTEAFF
- | TRBJ2-5 | - | TRBV9 | TGTGCCAGCAGCGTAGGACAGACCCAAGAGACCCAGTACTTC | CASSVGQTQETQYF
- | TRBJ1-1 | few | TRBV7-9 | TGTGCCAGCAGCTTGGGGTACGTCATAACTGAAGCTTTCTTT | CASSLGYVITEAFF
TRBD1 | TRBJ2-1 | many | TRBV6-1 | TGTGCCAGCAGTTGGACAGGTGATGGGTACAATGAGCAGTTCTTC | CASSWTGDGYNEQFF
- | TRBJ1-1 | few | TRBV20-1 | TGCAGTGCTAGAGAGTTACCTGAAGCTTTCTTT | CSARELPEAFF
- | TRBJ2-7 | few | TRBV9 | TGTGCCAGCAGCCCAGGAGAGGGAAACGAGCAGTACTTC | CASSPGEGNEQYF
TRBD1 | TRBJ1-2 | many | TRBV6-1 | TGTGCCAGCAGTTCGGACAGGGGTGGCTACACCTTC | CASSSDRGGYTF
- | TRBJ1-5 | few | TRBV6-1 | TGTGCCAGCAGGAAGGAAGTTTATAGCAATCAGCCCCAGCATTTT | CASRKEVYSNQPQHF
TRBD2 | TRBJ2-2 | few | TRBV7-9 | TGTGCCAGCAGCTGGACTAGCGGGAGGCCCGACACCGGGGAGCTGTTTTTT | CASSWTSGRPDTGELFF
TRBD2 | TRBJ2-7 | few | TRBV9 | TGTGCCAGCAGCCCCTCTCCGGGGGGTGGCTACGAGCAGTACTTC | CASSPSPGGGYEQYF
- | TRBJ1-5 | few | TRBV24-1 | TGTGCCCCCGTCGACCAGCCCCAGCATTTT | CAPVDQPQHF
TRBD2 | TRBJ2-3 | many | TRBV27 | TGTGCCAGTCAGCCGACTAGCGGGAGAAGTCTGGGCACAGATACGCAGTATTTT | CASQPTSGRSLGTDTQYF
- | TRBJ2-7 | many | TRBV7-9 | TGTGCCAGCAGCTTATATGCGTCTAGCTCCTACGAGCAGTACTTC | CASSLYASSSYEQYF
- | TRBJ2-7 | many | TRBV7-2 | TGTGCCAGCAGCTTAGGGGCCGAACGGGAGCAGTACTTC | CASSLGAEREQYF
- | TRBJ2-1 | few | TRBV20-1 | TGCAGTGCGACCCTTACGGGAAGGGTTGAGCAGTTCTTC | CSATLTGRVEQFF
TRBD1 | TRBJ2-1 | few | TRBV20-1 | TGCAGTGCTATAAATCGGGACAGGGGCGCCTACAATGAGCAGTTCTTC | CSAINRDRGAYNEQFF